Below, 15 T cell receptor beta chains from the same sample are listed, as sequenced in a study of cytomegalovirus exposure and HLA in healthy donors. The PCR ran on 60 Vbeta and 13 Jbeta primers. TCRdb's table, derived via immunoSEQ multiplex PCR, lists solely in-frame clones and lacks some. This sample carries 150,000 to 200,000 clones, 60% to 80% of them seen once, and the ten largest clones take about 4.9%. The specimen sequenced was PBMCs. Source of these receptors: a male donor in good health and CMV-seronegative.

This chain links TRBV21-1 with TRBJ2-7; whether TRBD2, the table's D call, matches the DNA was not checked. TRBV21-1 is a recognized pseudogene. The CDR3 contains 14 residues. CDR3 DNA: TGTGCCAGCAGCAAAGCGAGTTTAGCTTACGAGCAGTACTTC. Protein: CASSKASLAYEQYF.

The gene calls are TRBV19 and TRBJ1-6, with 8 bases lining up with TRBD1. CDR1 LNHDA and CDR2 SQIVND come from the germline V gene (reference sequence). Trimming removed 5 bases from V and 11 bases from J; junction bases left unmatched: 8. This CDR3 region has 14 residues. Written as DNA, the CDR3 is TGTGCCAGTAGTCAGGGACAGGAGACTGCACCCCTCCACTTT. Its protein product is CASSQGQETAPLHF.

CDR3 sequence reads: CASRGPDGSPLHF. CDR3 DNA sequence: TGTGCCAGCAGGGGCCCTGACGGATCACCCCTCCACTTT. This chain connects TRBV28 to TRBJ1-6; D uncertain. This CDR3 has 13 amino acids. Trimming cost V 6 bases and J 10 bases, with 13 bases left between them. Germline V lookup: CDR1 MDHEN, CDR2 SYDVKM. Based on the CDR3 plus reference TRBV28 and TRBJ1-6, the full variable domain is DVKVTQSSRYLVKRTGEKVFLECVQDMDHENMFWYRQDPGLGLRLIYFSYDVKMKEKGDIPEGYSVSREKKERFSLILESASTNQTSMYLCASRGPDGSPLHFGNGTRLTVT.

The rearrangement uses TRBV4-1 and TRBJ2-2; 7 bases align to TRBD2. The CDR3 extends over 16 amino acids. Trimming cost V 2 bases and J 1 base; bases outside gene matches: 4. CDR1 is MGHRA, CDR2 YSYEKL, per germline. The CDR3 spells CASSQNPSGNTGELFF. CDR3 nucleotides: TGCGCCAGCAGCCAAAACCCTAGCGGGAACACCGGGGAGCTGTTTTTT.

This chain links TRBV4-3 with TRBJ2-1, with 13 bases matching TRBD2. The CDR3 length is 20 residues. CDR1 is LGHNA, CDR2 YSLEER, per germline. V was pared by 1 base and J by 0 bases, with 9 bases of the junction left unmatched. CDR3 loop: CASSQVLGLAGPSSYNEQFF. In DNA, the CDR3 is TGCGCCAGCAGCCAAGTGTTGGGACTAGCGGGACCAAGCTCCTACAATGAGCAGTTCTTC.

The chain employs TRBV11-3 and TRBJ2-2; no firm D call. The V and J ends lost 5 bases and 1 base respectively, with 17 bases between them. The germline V gene encodes CDR1 SGHNT and CDR2 YENEEA. CDR3 length: 17 residues. CDR3 DNA: TGTGCCAGCAGCCCCCGCCCCGCTATGCTGAACACCGGGGAGCTGTTTTTT. Translation gives CASSPRPAMLNTGELFF.

This clone was recorded once. The V gene is TRBV5-1, the J gene TRBJ2-5; 8 bases fit TRBD2. Per germline, CDR1 SGHRS and CDR2 YFSETQ. The J segment lost 2 bases and the V segment lost 7 bases, leaving 7 bases of the junction unmatched. CDR3 length: 14 residues. The CDR3 spells CASSNGGVQETQYF. The CDR3 nucleotides read TGCGCCAGCTCTAACGGGGGGGTACAAGAGACCCAGTACTTC.

This sequence joins TRBV6-6 and TRBJ2-7, with TRBD2 matching over 7 bases. J lost 4 bases, V lost 5 bases, and 11 bases had no gene match. The CDR3 loop spans 15 amino acids. Germline V gene sequence: CDR1 MNHNY, CDR2 SVGAGI (reference sequence). CDR3 coding DNA: TGTGCCAGCAGTGCCGGACTCAGGCGGGGGTACGAGCAGTACTTC. Residues: CASSAGLRRGYEQYF.

This clone appeared a few times. J is TRBJ2-3 and V is TRBV19; 9 bases are a match to TRBD1. CDR1 and CDR2 from the germline V gene are LNHDA and SQIVND (reference sequence). The CDR3 length is 14 residues. J was trimmed by 4 bases and V by 6 bases; bases with no gene match: 5. The CDR3 protein is CASRYRGRPDTQYF. CDR3 sequence (DNA): TGTGCCAGTAGGTACAGGGGGCGCCCAGATACGCAGTATTTT.

This CDR3 is CASSSTGHYGYTF. The CDR3 DNA follows: TGTGCCAGTAGTTCGACAGGGCACTATGGCTACACCTTC. The chain employs TRBV19 and TRBJ1-2; 7 bases match TRBD1. The CDR3 is 13 amino acids. CDR1 LNHDA and CDR2 SQIVND come from the germline V gene (reference sequence). V lost 5 bases to trimming and J lost 3 bases; unmatched junction nucleotides: 3.

This clone was counted a few times. This chain joins TRBV29-1 and TRBJ1-1; 7 bases agree with TRBD1. CDR3 length: 12 residues. V lost 6 bases and J lost 6; bases outside the gene matches: 7. The germline CDR1 and CDR2 sequences are SQVTM and ANQGSEA. The CDR3 spells CSVDREVAEAFF. The CDR3 nucleotides read TGCAGCGTCGACAGGGAAGTAGCTGAAGCTTTCTTT.

This clone appeared once. The rearrangement joins TRBV18 to TRBJ2-5; no firm D call. Near its end, the DNA agrees better with TRBJ2-7, so the J call may be wrong. This CDR3 spans 12 amino acids. In germline, CDR1 is KGHSH, CDR2 LQKENI. The CDR3 loop is CASSPAPYEQYF. As DNA, the CDR3 is TGTGCCAGCTCACCCGCACCCTACGAGCAGTACTTC.

V gene TRBV6-5 combines with J gene TRBJ1-6; 7 positions match TRBD1. Trimming cost V 2 bases and J 10 bases; bases outside gene matches: 5. Germline V lookup: CDR1 MNHEY, CDR2 SVGAGI. This CDR3 has 14 residues. This CDR3 reads CASSYRGQGSPLHF. The CDR3 DNA follows: TGTGCCAGCAGTTACAGGGGGCAAGGCTCACCCCTCCACTTT.

CDR3 nucleotides: TGTGCCAGCAAGGTGGAGGGGGGGGCCAACGTCCTGACTTTC. Translating gives CASKVEGGANVLTF. The rearrangement joins TRBV6-5 to TRBJ2-6; weak D call: TRBD2 (6 bases). Trimming shortened V by 7 bases and J by 4 bases, and 11 bases separated the two germline ends. CDR3 size: 14 residues. Germline V gene lookup returns CDR1 MNHEY and CDR2 SVGAGI.

The rearrangement uses TRBV29-1 and TRBJ2-7; D ambiguous. V lost 4 bases, J lost 2 bases, and 12 bases lay in between. The CDR3 sequence is 13 residues long. Germline V gives CDR1 SQVTM, CDR2 ANQGSEA. CDR3 in amino acids: CSVGAQSAYEQYF. CDR3 sequence (DNA): TGCAGCGTTGGCGCACAGTCGGCCTACGAGCAGTACTTC.